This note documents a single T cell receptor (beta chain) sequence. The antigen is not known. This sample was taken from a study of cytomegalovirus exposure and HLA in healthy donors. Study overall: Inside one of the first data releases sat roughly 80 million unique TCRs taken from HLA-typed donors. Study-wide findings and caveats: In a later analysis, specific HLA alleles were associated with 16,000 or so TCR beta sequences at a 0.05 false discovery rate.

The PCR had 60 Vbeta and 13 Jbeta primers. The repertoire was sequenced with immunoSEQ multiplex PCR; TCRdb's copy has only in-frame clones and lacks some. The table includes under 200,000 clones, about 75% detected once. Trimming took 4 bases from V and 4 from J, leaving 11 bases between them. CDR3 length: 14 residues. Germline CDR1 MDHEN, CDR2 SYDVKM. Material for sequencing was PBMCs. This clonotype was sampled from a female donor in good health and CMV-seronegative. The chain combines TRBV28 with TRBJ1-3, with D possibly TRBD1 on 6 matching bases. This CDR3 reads CASSSTGFGNTIYF. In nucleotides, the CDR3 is TGTGCCAGCAGTTCCACAGGGTTCGGAAACACCATATATTTT.